These 21 T cell receptor beta chains were all obtained from the same sample, sequenced in a study of T cell responses to AZD1222 COVID-19 vaccine. TCRdb's copy holds only in-frame clones and misses some; the assay was immunoSEQ multiplex PCR. The sample contains 150,000 to 200,000 clones, over 80% of which appear only once. Here the sequenced sample was peripheral blood, taken on day 0 of AZD1222 vaccination. These receptors were collected from an adult in good health.

This chain joins TRBV28 and TRBJ1-1; unclear D gene. Germline CDR1 and CDR2: MDHEN and SYDVKM. The ends were cut back, 6 bases at V and 2 bases at J, with 13 bases in the middle. This CDR3 has 14 residues. CDR3 in amino acids: CASRNQAPNTEAFF. The CDR3 DNA follows: TGTGCCAGCAGGAATCAGGCCCCAAACACTGAAGCTTTCTTT.

This clone showed up just once. The rearrangement joins TRBV5-1 to TRBJ2-3; 10 positions match TRBD1. Germline V CDR1 and CDR2: SGHRS, YFSETQ. V gave up 2 bases and J gave up 0 bases; unmatched junction bases: 6. This CDR3 spans 17 amino acids. The CDR3 here is CASSLGTGASSTDTQYF. The CDR3, as DNA: TGCGCCAGCAGCTTAGGGACAGGGGCCTCTAGCACAGATACGCAGTATTTT. Using reference TRBV5-1 and TRBJ2-3 for the parts outside the CDR3, the full variable domain is KAGVTQTPRYLIKTRGQQVTLSCSPISGHRSVSWYQQTPGQGLQFLFEYFSETQRNKGNFPGRFSGRQFSNSRSEMNVSTLELGDSALYLCASSLGTGASSTDTQYFGPGTRLTVL.

The rearrangement uses TRBV19 and TRBJ2-2, with 10 bases identical to TRBD1. This CDR3 has 14 amino acids. V lost 10 bases and J lost 1; bases outside the gene matches: 3. CDR1 is LNHDA and CDR2 is SQIVND in the germline V gene (reference sequence). Here the CDR3 reads CATRDRGNTGELFF. In DNA form, the CDR3 reads TGTGCCACCCGGGACAGGGGGAACACCGGGGAGCTGTTTTTT.

CDR3 sequence reads: CASSQDTSGSGKTQYF. Written as DNA, the CDR3 is TGTGCCAGCAGCCAAGATACTAGCGGGAGCGGGAAGACCCAGTACTTC. The chain employs TRBV4-2 and TRBJ2-5; 11 bases are a match to TRBD2. With 0 bases clipped from V and 6 bases from J, the junction kept 6 bases outside the gene matches. There are 16 residues in the CDR3. CDR1 is LGHNA, CDR2 YNFKEQ, per germline.

V is TRBV10-3 and J is TRBJ2-1; 8 bases map to TRBD2. CDR3 length: 16 amino acids. The germline gives CDR1 ENHRY, CDR2 SYGVKD. The junction had 12 bases not matched to a gene; V was cut back by 8 bases and J by 3 bases. The CDR3: CAIDRSGSRGYNEQFF. DNA of the CDR3: TGTGCCATCGACAGAAGCGGGAGTCGAGGCTACAATGAGCAGTTCTTC.

The chain recombines TRBV7-2 with TRBJ1-1; D gene unclear. V shed 6 bases and J shed 1 base, with 15 bases lying between them. The length of the CDR3 is 15 residues. The germline V gene has CDR1 SGHTA and CDR2 FQGNSA. The CDR3 DNA follows: TGTGCCAGCAGGACCGCCGATCTACCGAACACTGAAGCTTTCTTT. Translation: CASRTADLPNTEAFF. Using reference TRBV7-2 and TRBJ1-1 for the parts outside the CDR3, the full variable domain is GAGVSQSPSNKVTEKGKDVELRCDPISGHTALYWYRQSLGQGLEFLIYFQGNSAPDKSGLPSDRFSAERTGGSVSTLTIQRTQQEDSAVYLCASRTADLPNTEAFFGQGTRLTVV.

With regard to this clone: Additional DNA sequences in this sample encode the identical CDR3. This chain links TRBV12-3 or TRBV12-4 with TRBJ2-1; D gene unclear. Trimming took off 5 bases at V and 7 bases at J, with 3 bases between the two ends. The CDR3 is 10 amino acids. CDR3 region: CASSRNEQFF. Written as DNA, the CDR3 is TGTGCCAGCAGTAGGAATGAGCAGTTCTTC.

In its sample, this clone was seen a few times. This chain's CDR3 is CASADRGLLPTSGNTIYF. CDR3 DNA sequence: TGTGCCAGCGCCGACAGGGGCCTCCTACCTACCTCTGGAAACACCATATATTTT. The V and J genes are TRBV28 and TRBJ1-3; 8 nucleotides match TRBD1. The CDR3 has 18 residues. Germline V gene lookup returns CDR1 MDHEN and CDR2 SYDVKM. Unmatched junction bases numbered 15, after V lost 8 bases and J lost 0 bases.

The genes are TRBV7-2 and TRBJ2-6; either TRBD1 or TRBD2 may supply D (5 bases each). The V gene's germline CDR1 is SGHTA and CDR2 FQGNSA. Trimming took off 3 bases at V and 2 bases at J, with 11 bases between the two ends. CDR3 size: 16 residues. DNA of the CDR3: TGTGCCAGCAGCTTTCATGGGGGAGCTGGGGCCAACGTCCTGACTTTC. Protein: CASSFHGGAGANVLTF. Looking up the rest from reference TRBV7-2 and TRBJ2-6 gives the full variable domain: GAGVSQSPSNKVTEKGKDVELRCDPISGHTALYWYRQSLGQGLEFLIYFQGNSAPDKSGLPSDRFSAERTGGSVSTLTIQRTQQEDSAVYLCASSFHGGAGANVLTFGAGSRLTVL.

This clone has just a few counts. V gene TRBV24-1 combines with J gene TRBJ2-2; D unclear. This CDR3 contains 16 residues. Trimming took 1 base from V and 1 from J, leaving 9 bases between them. Germline V gives CDR1 KGHDR, CDR2 SFDVKD. The CDR3 is CATSDFSGLNTGELFF. The CDR3 nucleotides are TGTGCCACCAGTGATTTCTCGGGTCTGAACACCGGGGAGCTGTTTTTT.

This clone was found once. The rearrangement links TRBV12-1 to TRBJ2-2; TRBD2, the table's D call, was not compared with the DNA. TRBV12-1 is labeled a pseudogene. This CDR3 has 16 residues. The CDR3 loop is CASNFSGSHNTGELFF. DNA for the CDR3: TGTGCCAGCAACTTTAGCGGGAGCCATAACACCGGGGAGCTGTTTTTT.

This clone appeared once. The chain uses TRBV19 and TRBJ1-5, with D possibly matching TRBD1 (5 bases). V lost 8 bases and J lost 6, with 14 bases in between. The germline gives CDR1 LNHDA, CDR2 SQIVND (reference sequence). The CDR3 runs to 13 residues. The CDR3 region is CASHSGGSQPQHF. In nucleotides, the CDR3 is TGTGCCAGTCATTCGGGGGGAAGTCAGCCCCAGCATTTT. The variable domain in full, completed from reference TRBV19 and TRBJ1-5, reads DGGITQSPKYLFRKEGQNVTLSCEQNLNHDAMYWYRQDPGQGLRLIYYSQIVNDFQKGDIAEGYSVSREKKESFPLTVTSAQKNPTAFYLCASHSGGSQPQHFGDGTRLSIL.

V gene TRBV27 combines with J gene TRBJ2-1; D may correspond to TRBD1 or TRBD2 (6 bases each). CDR3 length: 15 amino acids. V dropped 2 bases and J dropped 4 bases, with 12 bases sitting between them. The germline CDR1 and CDR2 sequences are MNHEY and SMNVEV (reference sequence). This CDR3 reads CASSLSGGPYNEQFF. CDR3 sequence (DNA): TGTGCCAGCAGTTTAAGTGGGGGGCCATACAATGAGCAGTTCTTC.

This chain's CDR3 is CASSTRDGSNQPQHF. The CDR3 DNA reads as TGTGCCAGCAGTACCCGGGACGGTAGCAATCAGCCCCAGCATTTT. The V call is TRBV6-5, the J call TRBJ1-5; the D gene is possibly TRBD1 (5 bases). CDR3 length: 15 amino acids. With 5 bases removed from V and 0 bases from J, the gap between germline ends came to 11 bases. Germline V gives CDR1 MNHEY, CDR2 SVGAGI.

The chain combines TRBV7-9 with TRBJ1-1, with D perhaps matching TRBD1 (5 bases). The length of the CDR3 is 15 residues. The ends were cut back, 1 base at V and 0 bases at J, with 9 bases in the middle. The V gene's germline CDR1 is SEHNR and CDR2 FQNEAQ (reference sequence). This CDR3 reads CASSLVGVLNTEAFF. The DNA for the CDR3 is TGTGCCAGCAGCTTAGTAGGGGTCCTGAACACTGAAGCTTTCTTT.

This clone has just one count. This sequence joins TRBV6-6 and TRBJ2-1; 10 bases are shared with TRBD1. With 7 bases clipped from V and 7 bases from J, the junction kept 4 bases outside the gene matches. This CDR3 comprises 13 residues. The germline CDR1 and CDR2 sequences are MNHNY and SVGAGI (reference sequence). DNA for the CDR3: TGTGCCAGCAAACCGGGACAGGGGAATGAGCAGTTCTTC. Translation: CASKPGQGNEQFF.

V and J are TRBV30 and TRBJ1-5, with D possibly TRBD1 on 5 matching bases. The V end lost 1 base, the J end lost 1 base, and 11 bases lay between the germline ends. The CDR3 is 15 amino acids. Germline assignment: CDR1 GTSNPN and CDR2 SVGIG (reference sequence). The CDR3 protein is CAWSGGWGSNQPQHF. The CDR3, as DNA: TGTGCCTGGAGTGGAGGGTGGGGCAGCAATCAGCCCCAGCATTTT.

The chain has TRBV7-9 and TRBJ1-2; weak D call: TRBD1 (5 bases). V lost 5 bases to trimming and J lost 0 bases, with 10 bases between them. The CDR3 consists of 14 residues. The germline gives CDR1 SEHNR, CDR2 FQNEAQ (reference sequence). CDR3 bases: TGTGCCAGCAGCGCAAGACAGTCTAACTATGGCTACACCTTC. Translating it yields CASSARQSNYGYTF.

The chain uses TRBV12-5 and TRBJ2-7; 7 positions match TRBD2. CDR3 length: 16 amino acids. CDR1 is LGHNT and CDR2 is FRNRAP in the germline V gene. The CDR3 nucleotides read TGTGTAGTGTCGTGGGGGGGACTCCGATCCTCCTACGAGCAGTACTTC. This gives the protein CVVSWGGLRSSYEQYF.

V is TRBV19 and J is TRBJ1-5, with unresolved D. CDR1 and CDR2 from the germline V gene are LNHDA and SQIVND (reference sequence). With 8 bases removed from V and 4 bases from J, the gap between germline ends came to 18 bases. The CDR3 extends over 15 amino acids. CDR3 nucleotide sequence: TGTGCCAGTCGCCCTAAGGGAAATCCGAATCAGCCCCAGCATTTT. Protein: CASRPKGNPNQPQHF.

The chain is built from TRBV5-1 and TRBJ2-1, with D perhaps TRBD2 (5 bases). The CDR3 runs to 16 residues. Germline V CDR1 and CDR2: SGHRS, YFSETQ. The ends were cut back, 5 bases at V and 6 bases at J, with 21 bases in the middle. CDR3 protein: CASSRGTSVSVNEQFF. The CDR3 nucleotides are TGCGCCAGCAGTCGGGGTACCAGTGTAAGCGTCAATGAGCAGTTCTTC.